A selection of T cell receptor beta chains follows, all from one sample in a study of brain T cells in children with intractable seizures. Assay: immunoSEQ multiplex PCR; the TCRdb copy retains only in-frame clones and omits some. The table shows about 340,000 clones, with 93% occurring only once. Sequencing used peripheral blood, obtained about 5 months after surgery. The receptors come from a boy less than two years old with tuberous sclerosis and intractable seizures. The CDR3 runs from the conserved cysteine through the conserved F or W.

j_gene: TRBJ2-3; v_gene: TRBV6-5; CDR3aa: CASKMGLAGTDTQYF
j_gene: TRBJ2-7; v_gene: TRBV2; CDR3aa: CASRTGQGLYEQYF
j_gene: TRBJ1-1; v_gene: TRBV7-9; CDR3aa: CASSPPGANTEAFF
j_gene: TRBJ2-7; v_gene: TRBV7-8; CDR3aa: CASSRKRNGEQYF
j_gene: TRBJ2-7; v_gene: TRBV27; CDR3aa: CASSFGSLYEQYF
j_gene: TRBJ2-7; v_gene: TRBV19; CDR3aa: CASSMRTGSYEQYF
j_gene: TRBJ2-3; v_gene: TRBV7-2; CDR3aa: CASSLRSAGPHTQYF
j_gene: TRBJ2-7; v_gene: TRBV5-6; CDR3aa: CASSYGYYEQYF
j_gene: TRBJ2-7; v_gene: TRBV19; CDR3aa: CASSITGPGAEQYF
j_gene: TRBJ2-7; v_gene: TRBV19; CDR3aa: CASSMGLAYEQYF
j_gene: TRBJ2-1; v_gene: TRBV15; CDR3aa: CATSRDQLALYNEQFF
j_gene: TRBJ2-7; v_gene: TRBV11-3; CDR3aa: CASSLVSSASYEQYF
j_gene: TRBJ2-2; v_gene: TRBV5-6; CDR3aa: CASSFGTGELFF
j_gene: TRBJ2-6; v_gene: TRBV19; CDR3aa: CASSILGSPSGANVLTF
j_gene: TRBJ2-7; v_gene: TRBV4-1; CDR3aa: CASSQVVLGGYEQYF
j_gene: TRBJ2-3; v_gene: TRBV6-6; CDR3aa: CASSYKGVDTQYF
j_gene: TRBJ2-5; v_gene: TRBV20-1; CDR3aa: CSASRGKETQYF
j_gene: TRBJ1-4; v_gene: TRBV5-5; CDR3aa: CASNLDRGGEKLFF
j_gene: TRBJ1-3; v_gene: TRBV12-3/TRBV12-4; CDR3aa: CASKEYSGNTIYF
j_gene: TRBJ1-5; v_gene: TRBV27; CDR3aa: CASRLTGFGNQPQHF
j_gene: TRBJ2-3; v_gene: TRBV27; CDR3aa: CASAHLGTDTQYF
j_gene: TRBJ1-2; v_gene: TRBV27; CDR3aa: CASSLEQGKGYTF
j_gene: TRBJ2-5; v_gene: TRBV6-5; CDR3aa: CASSYSELQETQYF
j_gene: TRBJ1-2; v_gene: TRBV14; CDR3aa: CASSLRTGGYGYTF
j_gene: TRBJ2-2; v_gene: TRBV5-4; CDR3aa: CASSLSRQVTGELFF
j_gene: TRBJ2-5; v_gene: TRBV11-2; CDR3aa: CASSWDGLAGQTQYF
j_gene: TRBJ1-2; v_gene: TRBV19; CDR3aa: CASSTDRDYGYTF
j_gene: TRBJ2-7; v_gene: TRBV5-1; CDR3aa: CASSLGLDSYEQYF
j_gene: TRBJ2-1; v_gene: TRBV30; CDR3aa: CAWSAARESNEQFF
j_gene: TRBJ2-7; v_gene: TRBV12-3/TRBV12-4; CDR3aa: CASSLQGRNEQYF
j_gene: TRBJ1-1; v_gene: TRBV28; CDR3aa: CASRGTGLTEAFF
j_gene: TRBJ2-6; v_gene: TRBV19; CDR3aa: CASRPRDSGANVLTF
j_gene: TRBJ2-7; v_gene: TRBV6-1; CDR3aa: CASSEALVSASYEQYF
j_gene: TRBJ1-1; v_gene: TRBV11-2; CDR3aa: CASSFDRGTEAFF
j_gene: TRBJ2-7; v_gene: TRBV5-4; CDR3aa: CASSPGLAGGLDEQYF
j_gene: TRBJ2-3; v_gene: TRBV11-3; CDR3aa: CASSLDLVAESTDTQYF
j_gene: TRBJ2-3; v_gene: TRBV24-1; CDR3aa: CAAIVMVAGGLSTDTQYF
j_gene: TRBJ2-7; v_gene: TRBV5-5; CDR3aa: CASSFGREQQYF
j_gene: TRBJ1-6; v_gene: TRBV2; CDR3aa: CASSTGSSYNSPLHF
j_gene: TRBJ2-7; v_gene: TRBV7-9; CDR3aa: CASSFRTYEQYF
j_gene: TRBJ1-3; v_gene: TRBV9; CDR3aa: CASSVEHSGNTIYF
j_gene: TRBJ2-4; v_gene: TRBV10-2; CDR3aa: CASRLGGIAKNIQYF
j_gene: TRBJ1-6; v_gene: TRBV2; CDR3aa: CVTTGRAGAYNSPLHF
j_gene: TRBJ1-4; v_gene: TRBV7-9; CDR3aa: CASSLWGENEKLFF
j_gene: TRBJ2-7; v_gene: TRBV12-3/TRBV12-4; CDR3aa: CASGDHEQYF
j_gene: TRBJ1-5; v_gene: TRBV10-3; CDR3aa: CAISAETGYGQPQHF